One and the same sample provided the 27 T cell receptor beta chains below, sequenced in a study of cytomegalovirus exposure and HLA in healthy donors. PCR primers comprised 60 Vbeta and 13 Jbeta primers. Profiled with immunoSEQ multiplex PCR; TCRdb holds only in-frame clones, not every one. Among over 150,000 clones listed, 80% were seen once. What was sequenced was PBMCs. These receptors came from a woman in her 50s in good health and CMV-seronegative.

V gene TRBV4-3 combines with J gene TRBJ1-5; 11 positions match TRBD1. The germline V gene encodes CDR1 LGHNA and CDR2 YSLEER. The CDR3 length is 15 residues. V lost 4 bases to trimming and J lost 6 bases; unmatched junction nucleotides: 5. The CDR3 sequence is CASSRGTGGSQPQHF. The CDR3, as DNA: TGCGCCAGCAGCCGGGGGACAGGGGGTAGTCAGCCCCAGCATTTT.

The chain has TRBV4-3 and TRBJ2-5; a weak D match, TRBD1 (7 bases). In germline, CDR1 is LGHNA, CDR2 YSLEER. Trimming shortened V by 1 base and J by 1 base, and 22 bases separated the two germline ends. The CDR3 spans 19 residues. CDR3 sequence reads: CASSQARGGGPLFQETQYF. DNA of the CDR3: TGCGCCAGCAGCCAAGCCCGAGGAGGGGGCCCTCTATTCCAAGAGACCCAGTACTTC.

The V call is TRBV4-3, the J call TRBJ2-1; 8 nucleotides match TRBD2. Trimming took 1 base from V and 2 from J; bases not matched to a gene: 4. The CDR3 totals 16 residues. CDR1 is LGHNA and CDR2 is YSLEER in the germline V gene. The CDR3 loop is CASSQASGPPYNEQFF. DNA for the CDR3: TGCGCCAGCAGCCAAGCTAGCGGGCCTCCCTACAATGAGCAGTTCTTC.

The chain joins TRBV11-2 to TRBJ2-1; no firm D call. Germline loops: CDR1 SGHAT, CDR2 FQNNGV. Between the trimmed V and J ends, which lost 0 bases and 6 bases, there was a span of 9 bases. The CDR3 runs to 14 residues. CDR3 DNA: TGTGCCAGCAGCTTAGATGGGCTGGCCAATGAGCAGTTCTTC. Translating gives CASSLDGLANEQFF.

This clone was picked up one time. The chain employs TRBV5-4 and TRBJ2-1; a possible D gene is TRBD1 (5 bases). CDR3 length: 13 residues. The V end lost 4 bases, the J end lost 5 bases, and 10 bases lay between the germline ends. CDR1 is SGHNT and CDR2 is YYREEE in the germline V gene (reference sequence). The CDR3 region is CASSMTVNNEQFF. CDR3 DNA: TGTGCCAGCAGCATGACAGTAAACAATGAGCAGTTCTTC. Based on the CDR3 plus reference TRBV5-4 and TRBJ2-1, the full variable domain is ETGVTQSPTHLIKTRGQQVTLRCSSQSGHNTVSWYQQALGQGPQFIFQYYREEENGRGNFPPRFSGLQFPNYSSELNVNALELDDSALYLCASSMTVNNEQFFGPGTRLTVL.

The V gene is TRBV7-2, the J gene TRBJ1-2; TRBD1 might be the D (6 bases). CDR3 length: 15 amino acids. The germline V gene has CDR1 SGHTA and CDR2 FQGNSA. V was clipped by 1 base and J by 8 bases, with 17 bases between them. The CDR3 coding sequence is TGTGCCAGCAGCTTAGTAGGGGGAATTTACTGGGGCTACACCTTC. Amino acid sequence: CASSLVGGIYWGYTF.

This chain connects TRBV2 to TRBJ2-7; 7 positions match TRBD1. This CDR3 region has 14 residues. CDR1 and CDR2 (germline): SNHLY, FYNNEI. V dropped 7 bases and J dropped 3; count of bases not matched to a gene: 9. The CDR3 bases are TGTGCCAGCAAAGGGCGACAGGGAAACTACGAGCAGTACTTC. Amino acids: CASKGRQGNYEQYF.

This clone was observed a single time. Mismatch with germline at one junction end may stem from a read error. The chain has TRBV7-9 and TRBJ2-1, with 7 bases identical to TRBD2. Germline assignment: CDR1 SEHNR and CDR2 FQNEAQ (reference sequence). This CDR3 contains 12 residues. The CDR3 sequence: CSSSPRGLEQFF. The DNA for the CDR3 is TGTTCCAGCAGCCCAAGGGGACTAGAGCAGTTCTTC.

The sample holds one count of this clone. The V gene is TRBV7-9, the J gene TRBJ2-5; 9 nucleotides agree with TRBD1. The CDR3 totals 18 residues. The trim removed 1 base at V and 5 bases at J, leaving 14 bases unmatched. Germline V CDR1 and CDR2: SEHNR, FQNEAQ (reference sequence). CDR3 coding DNA: TGTGCCAGCAGCTTAGAGTACAGTGGGACAGGGACTTGGGAGACCCAGTACTTC. This codes for CASSLEYSGTGTWETQYF. Looking up the rest from reference TRBV7-9 and TRBJ2-5 gives the full variable domain: DTGVSQNPRHKITKRGQNVTFRCDPISEHNRLYWYRQTLGQGPEFLTYFQNEAQLEKSRLLSDRFSAERPKGSFSTLEIQRTEQGDSAMYLCASSLEYSGTGTWETQYFGPGTRLLVL.

This clone occurred once. The gene calls are TRBV28 and TRBJ2-3, with TRBD1 identical over 9 bases. Germline lookup yields CDR1 MDHEN and CDR2 SYDVKM. V was clipped by 4 bases and J by 5 bases; unmatched bases: 7. CDR3 length: 15 amino acids. As DNA, the CDR3 is TGTGCCAGCAGTTCCACGGACAGGGGCGGAGATACGCAGTATTTT. Protein: CASSSTDRGGDTQYF.

V usage is TRBV27 and J usage is TRBJ2-1; 8 positions agree with TRBD1. CDR3 length: 14 residues. The V segment lost 3 bases and the J segment 10 bases; nucleotides outside the gene matches: 8. From germline, CDR1 is MNHEY and CDR2 SMNVEV (reference sequence). This CDR3 is CASSFTGGTSEQFF. In nucleotides, the CDR3 is TGTGCCAGCAGTTTTACAGGGGGGACCTCGGAGCAGTTCTTC.

V usage is TRBV6-5 and J usage is TRBJ2-3; D is unresolved. This CDR3 comprises 14 residues. V gave up 5 bases and J gave up 2 bases, with 11 bases separating them. Germline values: CDR1 MNHEY, CDR2 SVGAGI. The CDR3 protein is CASSPGAFTDTQYF. The CDR3 DNA sequence: TGTGCCAGCAGTCCCGGAGCGTTCACAGATACGCAGTATTTT.

The chain recombines TRBV5-8 with TRBJ1-1; 7 bases map to TRBD1. The germline CDR1 and CDR2 sequences are SGHTS and YDEGEE. CDR3 length equals 16 residues. The V gene end was trimmed by 0 bases and the J gene end by 5 bases; junction bases not matched to a gene: 10. In DNA form, the CDR3 reads TGTGCCAGCAGCTTGGTTGAGGCCCTCAGGGGGACTGAAGCTTTCTTT. Amino acids: CASSLVEALRGTEAFF.

The genes are TRBV10-3 and TRBJ2-3, with 10 bases matching TRBD2. This CDR3 is 16 amino acids long. V gave up 7 bases and J gave up 1 base; unmatched junction bases: 8. CDR1 ENHRY and CDR2 SYGVKD come from the germline V gene. CDR3 nucleotides: TGTGCCATCACCCGATTGGGGACTAGCGGCACAGATACGCAGTATTTT. It yields the protein CAITRLGTSGTDTQYF.

Worth noting for this clone: Sequence at one end of the junction differs from germline and may be a read error. The V call is TRBV7-7, the J call TRBJ2-5, with no clear D. The CDR3 is 13 amino acids. The germline CDR1 and CDR2 sequences are SSHAT and FNYEAQ (reference sequence). CDR3 coding DNA: TGTGCTAGCAGCTTAGACACGAAAGAGACCCAGTACTTC. This gives the protein CASSLDTKETQYF.

This chain connects TRBV10-2 to TRBJ2-1, with D uncertain. The CDR3 totals 12 residues. V was clipped by 3 bases and J by 7 bases, with 7 bases between them. From germline, CDR1 is WSHSY and CDR2 SAAADI. CDR3 sequence: CASSESGNEQFF. CDR3 DNA: TGCGCCAGCAGTGAATCCGGGAATGAGCAGTTCTTC.

The gene calls are TRBV5-4 and TRBJ2-2; TRBD2 agrees at 12 bases. The CDR3 extends over 19 amino acids. CDR1 is SGHNT and CDR2 is YYREEE in the germline V gene (reference sequence). The trim removed 1 base at V and 6 bases at J, leaving 13 bases unmatched. Here the CDR3 DNA reads TGTGCCAGCAGCTTGCACATTCTAGCGGGGGGGCAGCGGGCCGGGGAGCTGTTTTTT. As protein: CASSLHILAGGQRAGELFF.

The rearrangement joins TRBV6-1 to TRBJ1-1, with D possibly being TRBD1 (6 bases). This CDR3 has 12 amino acids. Germline assignment: CDR1 MNHNS and CDR2 SASEGT. Trimming shortened V by 5 bases and J by 7 bases, and 11 bases separated the two germline ends. CDR3 coding DNA: TGTGCCAGCAGTCTCACAGGGTATGAAGCTTTCTTT. It yields the protein CASSLTGYEAFF.

This sequence joins TRBV6-1 and TRBJ2-4; 9 nucleotides line up with TRBD1. The germline V gene encodes CDR1 MNHNS and CDR2 SASEGT. The V segment lost 5 bases and the J segment 2 bases; nucleotides outside the gene matches: 4. This CDR3 has 15 amino acids. CDR3 sequence (DNA): TGTGCCAGCAGTCGACAGGGGGAGACCAAAAACATTCAGTACTTC. Translated: CASSRQGETKNIQYF.

V gene TRBV5-4 combines with J gene TRBJ2-7; 7 positions agree with TRBD1. CDR1 and CDR2 from the germline V gene are SGHNT and YYREEE (reference sequence). CDR3 length equals 16 residues. The V segment lost 0 bases and the J segment 4 bases; nucleotides outside the gene matches: 10. CDR3: CASSLGGSQGVYEQYF. CDR3 nucleotides: TGTGCCAGCAGCTTGGGCGGCAGTCAGGGGGTTTACGAGCAGTACTTC.

The V gene is TRBV7-2, the J gene TRBJ1-5, with D perhaps matching TRBD1 (6 bases). CDR1 and CDR2 from the germline V gene are SGHTA and FQGNSA. The CDR3 has 15 residues. V lost 0 bases and J 1 base, leaving 7 bases between the germline ends. In DNA form, the CDR3 reads TGTGCCAGCAGCTTAGCGGGACAAAGCAATCAGCCCCAGCATTTT. Protein: CASSLAGQSNQPQHF. The whole variable domain, remainder taken from reference TRBV7-2 and TRBJ1-5, is GAGVSQSPSNKVTEKGKDVELRCDPISGHTALYWYRQSLGQGLEFLIYFQGNSAPDKSGLPSDRFSAERTGGSVSTLTIQRTQQEDSAVYLCASSLAGQSNQPQHFGDGTRLSIL.

V is TRBV2 and J is TRBJ2-6; D might be TRBD1 (6 bases). The germline V and J ends were trimmed by 5 bases and 12 bases, with 20 bases remaining between them. Germline V lookup: CDR1 SNHLY, CDR2 FYNNEI. This CDR3 has 15 amino acids. CDR3 DNA sequence: TGTGCCAGCAGTCTCCAACCCGGGGACACATCCGTCCTGACTTTC. It codes for CASSLQPGDTSVLTF.

The CDR3 loop is CASSLTSGVYNEQFF. Written as DNA, the CDR3 is TGTGCCAGCAGCTTGACTAGCGGGGTCTACAATGAGCAGTTCTTC. The rearrangement joins TRBV7-2 to TRBJ2-1, with TRBD2 identical over 11 bases. V gave up 3 bases and J gave up 3 bases; unmatched junction bases: 1. The CDR3 consists of 15 residues. The germline V gene encodes CDR1 SGHTA and CDR2 FQGNSA.

The chain combines TRBV27 with TRBJ2-2; no clear D gene. In germline, CDR1 is MNHEY, CDR2 SMNVEV (reference sequence). V lost 7 bases and J lost 6, with 18 bases in between. This CDR3 is built from 15 residues. CDR3 protein: CASTILTEQPGELFF. The DNA of the CDR3 is TGTGCCAGCACCATACTGACGGAGCAGCCCGGGGAGCTGTTTTTT.

The V and J genes are TRBV2 and TRBJ1-5; 10 bases map to TRBD1. Germline V gives CDR1 SNHLY, CDR2 FYNNEI. The V segment lost 3 bases and the J segment 4 bases; nucleotides outside the gene matches: 9. The CDR3 has 17 residues. For the CDR3, the DNA is TGTGCCAGCAGTGACGTGCCCGGGACAGGGGTAAATCAGCCCCAGCATTTT. Translation: CASSDVPGTGVNQPQHF.

This chain uses TRBV5-1 with TRBJ2-3; 10 bases map to TRBD2. CDR1 SGHRS and CDR2 YFSETQ come from the germline V gene. Trimming took 3 bases from V and 6 from J; bases not matched to a gene: 7. The CDR3 sequence is 15 residues long. The CDR3, as DNA: TGCGCCAGCAGCTCGAGCGGGGGGGTAGGGGATACGCAGTATTTT. Protein sequence: CASSSSGGVGDTQYF.

The gene calls are TRBV6-1 and TRBJ2-3, with D maybe TRBD2 (5 bases). CDR3 length equals 14 residues. V lost 6 bases to trimming and J lost 3 bases, with 13 bases between them. The germline gives CDR1 MNHNS, CDR2 SASEGT. Written as DNA, the CDR3 is TGTGCCAGCAGGCTGGGCGGGTTAACAGATACGCAGTATTTT. This encodes CASRLGGLTDTQYF.